This T cell receptor beta chain was retrieved from a study of CD8+CD57+ T cells in acquired aplastic anemia (dated by TCRdb to 2016 to 2019). Broadly, across the study: DNA extracted from sorted CD4+ and CD8+ cells had a mean of roughly 3.3 ug, with a range of roughly 0.17 to 30 ug. Mean read counts for healthy donor samples were around 10 million for CD4+ cells and some 11 million for CD8+ cells. General study outcomes and caveats: Patients and healthy controls showed no significant difference in CD8+ Simpson's diversity (P=0.060). Fewer than 35 CD8+ CDR3 sequences were found to be shared between patients and controls, but these sequences appeared to be highly expressed in patients and within the immunodominant clones of the patients.

Its CDR3 holds 14 amino acids, cysteine through phenylalanine. Just CDR3 DNA is preserved here, 42 bases in frame from base 1. CDR1 and CDR2 are read off the germline V gene as SQVTM and ANQGSEA. Deletion took 0 bases off V and 7 bases off J, with a span of 16 bases between the germline ends. In this sample, this clonotype turned up many times. It has no known antigen specificity. No per-base quality is available; no much larger clone lies one base away. In the study, sorted CD4+ and CD8+ blood T cells from patients with severe aplastic anemia and from healthy subjects underwent deep sequencing of TCR repertoires. Ficoll-Paque density gradient centrifugation was used to isolate peripheral blood mononuclear cells. Before DNA extraction, CD4+ and CD8+ T cells were sorted with FACS or magnetic beads. Profiling of TCR beta VDJ combinations and CDR3 sequences used genomic DNA as the template. An Illumina HiSeq 2000 was the platform used for TCR repertoire sequencing. The source study handled its data this way. Repertoire assessment relied on Simpson's diversity index, CDR3 size and DJ length profiles, and TRBV/TRBJ rearrangement plots. The most abundant DNA sequence in the deep sequencing data was defined as the immunodominant clone. CDR3 amino acid sequences were checked for sharing between subjects and were compared against published repertoires and the VDJdb database. The public reads were quality trimmed at Q25 with fastp and then assembled into clones with MiXCR by TCRdb, keeping productive beta chains. Entries that share a CDR3 protein sequence are merged under the most common genes and DNA. The V and J calls and clone size come from TCRdb's table, not from the authors' own analysis. This sample comprises under 250,000 distinct CDR3 sequences, 34% of them detected only once. The top ten constitute around 1.1% of the sample.

Rearrangement joined TRBV29-1 to TRBJ2-7, and possibly TRBD2, on 5 matching bases. The sample taken for sequencing was sorted CD4+, CD8+, or CD8+CD57+ T cells (not recorded which) from PBMCs. The origin of this receptor is a human donor in good health, serving as a control. The DNA reads TGCAGCGTTGAAGATCGGGGTGGCAACGGGGAGCAGTACTTC. Its translation reads: CSVEDRGGNGEQYF.